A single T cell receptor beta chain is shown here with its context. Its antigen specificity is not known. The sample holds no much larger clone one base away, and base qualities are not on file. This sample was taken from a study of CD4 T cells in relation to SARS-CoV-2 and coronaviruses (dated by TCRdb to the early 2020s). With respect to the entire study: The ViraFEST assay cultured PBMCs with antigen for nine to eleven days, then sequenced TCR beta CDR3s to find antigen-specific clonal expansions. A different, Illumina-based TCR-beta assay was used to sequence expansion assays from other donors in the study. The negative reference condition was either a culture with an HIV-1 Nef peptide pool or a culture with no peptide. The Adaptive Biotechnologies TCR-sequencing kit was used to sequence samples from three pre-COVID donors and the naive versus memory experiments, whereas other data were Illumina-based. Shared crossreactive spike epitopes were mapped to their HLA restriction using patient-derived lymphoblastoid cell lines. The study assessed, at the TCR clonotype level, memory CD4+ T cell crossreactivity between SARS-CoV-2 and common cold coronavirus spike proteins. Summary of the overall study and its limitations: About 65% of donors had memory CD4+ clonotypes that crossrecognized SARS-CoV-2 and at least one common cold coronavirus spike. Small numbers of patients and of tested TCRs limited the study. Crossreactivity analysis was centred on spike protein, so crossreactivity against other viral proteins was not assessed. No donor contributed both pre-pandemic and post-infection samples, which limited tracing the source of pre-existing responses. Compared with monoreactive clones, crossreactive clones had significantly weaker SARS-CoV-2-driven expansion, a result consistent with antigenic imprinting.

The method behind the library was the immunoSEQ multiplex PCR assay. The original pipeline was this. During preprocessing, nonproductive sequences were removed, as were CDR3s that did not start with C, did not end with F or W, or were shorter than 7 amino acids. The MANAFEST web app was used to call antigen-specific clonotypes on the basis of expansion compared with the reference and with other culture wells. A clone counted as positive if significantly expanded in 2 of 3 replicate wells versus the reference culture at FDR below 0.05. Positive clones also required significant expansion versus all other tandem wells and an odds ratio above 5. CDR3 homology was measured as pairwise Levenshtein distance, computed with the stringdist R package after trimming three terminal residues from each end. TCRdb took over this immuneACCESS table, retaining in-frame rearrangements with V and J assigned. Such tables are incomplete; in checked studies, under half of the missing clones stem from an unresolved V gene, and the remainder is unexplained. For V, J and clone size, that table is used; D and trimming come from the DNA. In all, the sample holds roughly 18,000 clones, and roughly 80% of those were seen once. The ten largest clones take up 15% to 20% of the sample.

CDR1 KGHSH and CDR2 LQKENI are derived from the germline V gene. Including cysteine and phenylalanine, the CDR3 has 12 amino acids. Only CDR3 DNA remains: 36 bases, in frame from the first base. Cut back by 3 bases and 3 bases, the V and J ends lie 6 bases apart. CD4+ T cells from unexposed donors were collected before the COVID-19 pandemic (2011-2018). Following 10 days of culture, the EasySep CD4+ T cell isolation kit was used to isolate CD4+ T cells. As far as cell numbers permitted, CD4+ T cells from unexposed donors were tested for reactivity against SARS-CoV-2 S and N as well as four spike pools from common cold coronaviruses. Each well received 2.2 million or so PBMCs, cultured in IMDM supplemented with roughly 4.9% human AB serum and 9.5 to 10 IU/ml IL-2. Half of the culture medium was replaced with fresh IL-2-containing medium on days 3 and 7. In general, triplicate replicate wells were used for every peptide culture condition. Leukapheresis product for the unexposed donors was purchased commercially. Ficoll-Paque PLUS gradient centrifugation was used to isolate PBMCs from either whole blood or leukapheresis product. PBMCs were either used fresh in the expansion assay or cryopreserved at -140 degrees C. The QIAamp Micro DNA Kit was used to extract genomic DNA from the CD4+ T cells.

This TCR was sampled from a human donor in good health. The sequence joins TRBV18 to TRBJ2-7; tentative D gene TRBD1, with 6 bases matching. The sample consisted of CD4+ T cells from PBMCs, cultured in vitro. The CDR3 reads CASSPGHYEQYF. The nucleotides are TGTGCCAGCTCACCGGGACACTACGAGCAGTACTTC.